There are many counts of the clone carrying this TCR beta chain. The antigen is undetermined. Genomic DNA, serving as template, underwent TCR beta VDJ and CDR3 profiling. TCRdb passed the reads through MiXCR, listing each CDR3 protein once. Of 100,000 to 150,000 distinct CDR3 sequences listed, less than 45% are singletons. This specimen comes from a study of CD8+CD57+ T cells in acquired aplastic anemia. About the study: The DNA of sorted CD4+ and CD8+ cells averaged roughly 3.2 ug. CD4+ cells from healthy donors averaged around 9.9 million reads. Overall study results and limits: Shared by patients and controls, 25 to 30 CD8+ CDR3s were abundant in patients. Patients and controls had CD8+ Simpson's diversity values that were not significantly distinct.

The CDR3 length is 15 residues. Germline V gene sequence: CDR1 MNHNS, CDR2 SASEGT. V gave up 2 bases and J gave up 5 bases; unmatched junction bases: 7. This TCR was recovered from a human donor in good health, serving as a control. The material sequenced was sorted CD4+, CD8+, or CD8+CD57+ T cells (not recorded which) from PBMCs. The gene calls are TRBV6-1 and TRBJ1-2; 8 nucleotides line up with TRBD1. The CDR3 spells CASSEPRTGRYGYTF. The CDR3 DNA reads as TGTGCCAGCAGTGAACCCAGGACAGGGAGGTATGGCTACACCTTC.